This TCR beta chain is from a study of neurological immune-mediated disorders. This clonotype was recorded at least ten times. Its antigen remains unidentified. Findings and limits, study-wide: HTLV-1-associated myelopathy led in TCR clonal expansion, while multiple sclerosis ranked lowest, below healthy controls.

Germline V CDR1 and CDR2: SQVTM, ANQGSEA. The CDR3 runs 11 residues. V lost 5 bases and J lost 3, with 8 bases in between. Healthy controls were blood bank volunteers in Maryland, USA. Libraries from sorted cells used 1 million T cells (CD4+ or CD8+). Synthesis of cDNA was carried out by template-switch 5'RACE. The reaction used 10-nucleotide random UMIs. TCRdb passed the 5' RACE reads through MiXCR, listing each CDR3 protein once. This table holds roughly 36,000 distinct CDR3 sequences, roughly 6.9% found once. The sequenced sample was CD4+ T cells from blood. The chain has TRBV29-1 and TRBJ2-7, with a tentative D call TRBD1 (5 bases). The receptor's source is a middle-aged man in good health. The CDR3 DNA follows: TGCAGCGTTCTCCAGGGCTACGAGCAGTACTTC. Protein product: CSVLQGYEQYF.